Below, 4 T cell receptor beta chains from the same sample are listed, as sequenced in a study of blood T cell repertoires in COVID-19. Sequenced by immunoSEQ multiplex PCR; TCRdb stores in-frame clones only, minus some. This sample has 100,000 to 150,000 clones; about 94% occur once, and the top ten carry around 2%. Specimen: peripheral blood. Receptor source: a man in his fifties with COVID-19, enrolled during active disease.

The CDR3 protein is CASTLLYEQYV. CDR3 sequence (DNA): TGTGCCAGCACCCTTCTCTACGAGCAGTACGTC. The V call is TRBV2, the J call TRBJ2-7; D gene unclear. Germline lookup yields CDR1 SNHLY and CDR2 FYNNEI. V was trimmed by 7 bases and J by 3 bases, leaving 7 bases between them. The CDR3 loop spans 11 amino acids.

The chain couples TRBV4-1 to TRBJ2-1; D possibly corresponds to TRBD1 (7 bases). V was shortened by 3 bases and J by 5 bases, with 14 bases between the two germline ends. The CDR3 sequence is 15 residues long. In germline, CDR1 is MGHRA, CDR2 YSYEKL. DNA of the CDR3: TGCGCCAGCAGCCAGACAGGGACTTGGAACAATGAGCAGTTCTTC. This translates into CASSQTGTWNNEQFF.

The CDR3 loop reads CASSPYRTSGTQETQYF. In DNA, the CDR3 is TGTGCCAGTAGTCCCTATCGGACTAGCGGGACTCAAGAGACCCAGTACTTC. The rearrangement joins TRBV19 to TRBJ2-5; TRBD2 matches at 12 bases. Losses at the gene ends were 5 bases for V and 2 bases for J; bases not matched to a gene: 9. The CDR3 has 17 amino acids. Germline assignment: CDR1 LNHDA and CDR2 SQIVND (reference sequence). Full variable domain (outside the CDR3, taken from reference TRBV19 and TRBJ2-5): DGGITQSPKYLFRKEGQNVTLSCEQNLNHDAMYWYRQDPGQGLRLIYYSQIVNDFQKGDIAEGYSVSREKKESFPLTVTSAQKNPTAFYLCASSPYRTSGTQETQYFGPGTRLLVL.

The DNA of the CDR3 is TGTGCCTCAACAGGGGCGAACTATGGCTACACCTTC. Translated, it gives CASTGANYGYTF. The J gene is TRBJ1-2, the V gene TRBV30; 7 bases match TRBD1. The trim removed 7 bases at V and 2 bases at J, leaving 4 bases unmatched. In germline, CDR1 is GTSNPN, CDR2 SVGIG (reference sequence). The CDR3 loop spans 12 amino acids.